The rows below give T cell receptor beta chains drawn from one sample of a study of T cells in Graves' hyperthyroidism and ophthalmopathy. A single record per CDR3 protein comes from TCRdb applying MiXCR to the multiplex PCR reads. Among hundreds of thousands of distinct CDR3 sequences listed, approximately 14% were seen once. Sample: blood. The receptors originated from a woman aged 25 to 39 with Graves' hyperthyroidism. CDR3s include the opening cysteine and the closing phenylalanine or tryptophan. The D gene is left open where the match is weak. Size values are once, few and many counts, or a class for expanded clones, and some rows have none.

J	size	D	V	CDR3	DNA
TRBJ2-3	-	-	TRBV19	CASSPTRDTQYF	TGTGCCAGTAGTCCAACTAGAGATACGCAGTATTTT
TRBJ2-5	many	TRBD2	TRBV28	CASSQLAGVGKTQYF	TGTGCCAGCAGTCAGCTAGCGGGAGTCGGTAAGACCCAGTACTTC
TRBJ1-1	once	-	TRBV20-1	CSAGGHTEAFF	TGCAGTGCTGGGGGACACACTGAAGCTTTCTTT
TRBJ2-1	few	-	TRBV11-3	CASSQGGASGINEQFF	TGTGCCAGCAGCCAGGGGGGGGCTAGCGGAATAAATGAGCAGTTCTTC
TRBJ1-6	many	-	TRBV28	CASSLYLQQSPLHF	TGTGCCAGCAGTTTATACTTGCAGCAATCACCCCTCCACTTT
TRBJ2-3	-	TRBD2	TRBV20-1	CSATGLAGTDTQYF	TGCAGTGCTACGGGACTAGCGGGCACAGATACGCAGTATTTT
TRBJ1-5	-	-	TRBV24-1	CATSDKKRGAISRRNQPQHF	TGTGCCACCAGTGATAAGAAAAGGGGTGCGATATCCCGTCGCAATCAGCCCCAGCATTTT
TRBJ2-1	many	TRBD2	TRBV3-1	CASSHRPSGMDEQFF	TGTGCCAGCAGCCATCGCCCTAGCGGGATGGATGAGCAGTTCTTC
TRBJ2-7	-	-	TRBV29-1	CSVGDSSYEQYF	TGCAGCGTTGGCGACAGCTCCTACGAGCAGTACTTC
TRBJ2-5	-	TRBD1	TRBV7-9	CASSLTGTGTFQETQYF	TGTGCCAGCAGCCTCACCGGGACAGGCACTTTCCAAGAGACCCAGTACTTC
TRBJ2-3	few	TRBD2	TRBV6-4	CARPPPGLAGWGTDTQYF	TGTGCCAGGCCCCCACCCGGACTAGCGGGATGGGGCACAGATACGCAGTATTTT
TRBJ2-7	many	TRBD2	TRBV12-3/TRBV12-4	CASSPRTSDYEQYF	TGTGCCAGCAGTCCGAGGACTAGCGACTACGAGCAGTACTTC
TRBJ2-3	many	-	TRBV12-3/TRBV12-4	CASSLTGVFTDTQYF	TGTGCCAGCAGTTTAACGGGAGTTTTCACAGATACGCAGTATTTT
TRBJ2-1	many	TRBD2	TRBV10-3	CAISESGASGNYNEQFF	TGTGCCATCAGTGAGTCTGGGGCTAGCGGTAACTACAATGAGCAGTTCTTC
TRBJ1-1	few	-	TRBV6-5	CASSYSGSPGVTEAFF	TGTGCCAGCAGTTACTCGGGCAGCCCGGGAGTCACTGAAGCTTTCTTT
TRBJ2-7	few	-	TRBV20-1	CSARDLSYEQYF	TGCAGTGCTAGGGACCTGTCCTACGAGCAGTACTTC
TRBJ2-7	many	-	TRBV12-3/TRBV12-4	CASSWTEFYEQYF	TGTGCCAGCAGCTGGACGGAGTTCTACGAGCAGTACTTC
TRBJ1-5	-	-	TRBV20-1	CSASPGVGQPQHF	TGCAGTGCGAGCCCCGGTGTGGGACAGCCCCAGCATTTT
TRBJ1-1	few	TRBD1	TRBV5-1	CASRLGQGPSNTEAFF	TGCGCCAGCAGACTTGGACAGGGGCCCTCAAACACTGAAGCTTTCTTT
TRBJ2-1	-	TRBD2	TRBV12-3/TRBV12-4	CASHGGLAYNEQFF	TGTGCCAGCCACGGGGGACTAGCGTACAATGAGCAGTTCTTC
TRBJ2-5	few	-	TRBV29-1	CSVEGGTQYF	TGCAGCGTTGAAGGGGGGACCCAGTACTTC
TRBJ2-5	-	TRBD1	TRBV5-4	CASSKQGKETQYF	TGTGCCAGCAGTAAACAGGGGAAAGAGACCCAGTACTTC
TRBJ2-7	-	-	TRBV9	CASSDRDRPGLINYEQYF	TGTGCCAGCAGCGATAGAGACAGGCCCGGACTGATTAACTACGAGCAGTACTTC
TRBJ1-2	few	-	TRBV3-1	CASRPGTSANYGYTF	TGTGCCAGCAGGCCCGGGACGTCTGCTAACTATGGCTACACCTTC
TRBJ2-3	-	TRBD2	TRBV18	CASSPRAGDTDTQYF	TGTGCCAGCTCACCAAGAGCGGGAGACACAGATACGCAGTATTTT
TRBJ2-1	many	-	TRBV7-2	CASSFQGGAVDEQFF	TGTGCCAGCAGCTTTCAGGGGGGGGCGGTTGATGAGCAGTTCTTC
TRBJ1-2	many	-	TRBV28	CASSLSGNYGYTF	TGTGCCAGCAGTTTATCTGGGAACTATGGCTACACCTTC
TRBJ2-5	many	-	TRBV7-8	CASSLEGTGGAETQYF	TGTGCCAGCAGCTTAGAGGGTACGGGTGGTGCGGAGACCCAGTACTTC
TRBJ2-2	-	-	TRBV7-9	CASSFGDGNTGELFF	TGTGCCAGCAGCTTCGGAGACGGAAACACCGGGGAGCTGTTTTTT
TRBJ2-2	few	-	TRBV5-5	CASSLGRAGTGELFF	TGTGCCAGCAGCTTAGGCAGGGCGGGCACCGGGGAGCTGTTTTTT
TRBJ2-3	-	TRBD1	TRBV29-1	CSVRQGGTDTQYF	TGCAGCGTACGACAGGGGGGCACAGATACGCAGTATTTT
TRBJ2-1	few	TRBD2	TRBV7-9	CASSLLAGGPGSEQFF	TGTGCCAGCAGCTTATTAGCGGGAGGGCCAGGTAGTGAGCAGTTCTTC
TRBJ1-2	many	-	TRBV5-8	CASSPPLRDGYTF	TGTGCCAGCAGTCCACCCCTGAGAGATGGCTACACCTTC
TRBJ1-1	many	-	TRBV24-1	CATSGPRTEAFF	TGTGCCACCAGTGGTCCACGCACTGAAGCTTTCTTT
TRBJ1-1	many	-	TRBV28	CASSLSTHHHTEAFF	TGTGCCAGCAGTTTATCCACCCACCACCACACTGAAGCTTTCTTT
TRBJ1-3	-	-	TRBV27	CASSLRGQGNTIYF	TGTGCCAGCAGCCTCCGGGGCCAAGGAAACACCATATATTTT
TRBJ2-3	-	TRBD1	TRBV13	CASSSDRGWDTQYF	TGTGCCAGCAGCTCAGACAGGGGTTGGGATACGCAGTATTTT
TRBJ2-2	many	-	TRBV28	CASSTSGTFTGELFF	TGTGCCAGCAGTACCTCCGGGACTTTCACCGGGGAGCTGTTTTTT
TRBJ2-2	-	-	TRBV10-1	CASSGPNGHGELFF	TGCGCCAGCAGTGGCCCTAATGGCCACGGGGAGCTGTTTTTT